The source of this T cell receptor beta chain is a study of blood T cells in healthy people across ages. This clonotype occurred a few times. Each sample provided at least 6 micrograms of extracted total RNA. Next came a second PCR, run for about 6 to 12 cycles, which used a sample-barcoded 5' primer along with a J-beta primer mix. A tag from a template-switch adaptor with 12 random nucleotides marked each cDNA molecule. TCRdb called the 5' RACE reads again in MiXCR, with one record for every CDR3 protein. The sample shows fewer than 1.5 million distinct CDR3 sequences, roughly 40% of them seen only once. V trimming: 2 bases; J trimming: 6 bases; junction bases outside the gene matches: 12. This CDR3 region has 16 residues. Looked up from germline, CDR1 is LNHNV and CDR2 is YYDKDF (reference sequence).

The origin of this receptor is a woman aged 18-29 years in good health. Sequencing was done on a sample of blood. The V and J genes are TRBV15 and TRBJ2-7, with 8 bases aligning to TRBD2. CDR3 amino acids: CATSRFAGTSSGEQYF. The CDR3 nucleotides are TGTGCCACCAGCAGATTTGCCGGGACTAGTTCGGGCGAGCAGTACTTC.